The next 18 T cell receptor beta chains were all read from a single sample in a study of blood T cells in healthy people across ages. It was with a sample-barcoded 5' primer and a J-beta primer mix that a second PCR of roughly 7 to 12 cycles was run. Each CDR3 protein gets one entry after TCRdb re-called the 5' RACE reads with MiXCR. Counted here are about 1.5 million distinct CDR3 sequences, about 42% occurring once; the ten biggest clones make up about 4%. The sequenced sample consisted of blood. These receptor sequences come from a woman in her late teens or twenties in good health.

This chain uses TRBV10-3 with TRBJ1-3; tentatively, D is TRBD1 (6 bases). The V gene's germline CDR1 is ENHRY and CDR2 SYGVKD. V was pared by 3 bases and J by 8 bases, with 11 bases between. The CDR3 totals 13 residues. This CDR3 reads CAISEGRGDTIYF. As DNA, the CDR3 is TGTGCCATCAGTGAAGGCAGGGGCGACACCATATATTTT.

This clonotype was observed a handful of times. The rearrangement links TRBV28 to TRBJ2-7; D unresolved. V was trimmed by 4 bases and J by 4 bases, leaving 17 bases between them. The CDR3 totals 15 residues. The V gene's germline CDR1 is MDHEN and CDR2 SYDVKM. The CDR3 DNA is TGTGCCAGCAGTTGGTCAGAACACAACTCTTACGAGCAGTACTTC. It encodes CASSWSEHNSYEQYF.

This clonotype was counted only a few times. The chain joins TRBV11-2 to TRBJ1-4; D might be TRBD1 (6 bases). The CDR3 has 16 amino acids. Germline values: CDR1 SGHAT, CDR2 FQNNGV. Trimming took 1 base from V and 8 from J, leaving 17 bases between them. This CDR3 is CASSLGWGTKFEKLFF. The CDR3 DNA is TGTGCCAGCAGCTTAGGGTGGGGGACAAAATTCGAAAAACTGTTTTTT.

V gene TRBV6-5 combines with J gene TRBJ1-4, with D hard to call. Germline CDR1 and CDR2: MNHEY and SVGAGI. This CDR3 has 13 residues. The V and J ends lost 11 bases and 1 base respectively, with 11 bases between them. CDR3: CAAAGRTNEKLFF. The CDR3 DNA follows: TGTGCCGCAGCGGGCCGAACTAATGAAAAACTGTTTTTT.

The chain joins TRBV20-1 to TRBJ2-1, with D possibly TRBD1 on 6 matching bases. The CDR3 totals 15 residues. Per the germline V gene, CDR1 is DFQATT and CDR2 is SNEGSKA (reference sequence). The germline V and J ends were trimmed by 0 bases and 8 bases, with 17 bases remaining between them. CDR3 in amino acids: CSARDRDKVLYEQFF. Written as DNA, the CDR3 is TGCAGTGCTAGAGACCGGGACAAGGTACTCTATGAGCAGTTCTTC.

In DNA, the CDR3 is TGTGCCAGCAGTTACACAGCCCCACTCGATGAGCAGTACTTC. Protein sequence: CASSYTAPLDEQYF. The chain combines TRBV6-6 with TRBJ2-5; D not resolved. The CDR3 runs 14 residues. CDR1 MNHNY and CDR2 SVGAGI come from the germline V gene (reference sequence). V shed 2 bases and J shed 11 bases, with 18 bases lying between them.

J is TRBJ2-4 and V is TRBV27, with 13 bases identical to TRBD2. Germline CDR1 is MNHEY and CDR2 is SMNVEV (reference sequence). The CDR3 is 16 residues long. V trimming: 5 bases; J trimming: 13 bases; junction bases outside the gene matches: 14. In nucleotides, the CDR3 is TGTGCCAGCAGTCGACTAGCGGGGGGTTCCTACAATGAGCAGTACTTC. Protein product: CASSRLAGGSYNEQYF.

The gene calls are TRBV25-1 and TRBJ2-4; the match to TRBD1 covers 8 bases. Germline CDR1 MGHDK, CDR2 SYGVNS. The CDR3 has 15 amino acids. V trimming: 1 base; J trimming: 7 bases; junction bases outside the gene matches: 6. CDR3 DNA sequence: TGTGCCAGCAGTGAATCGGAGCAGGGGGCTAACATTCAGTACTTC. Protein product: CASSESEQGANIQYF.

The genes are TRBV29-1 and TRBJ2-1, with D tentatively TRBD2 (7 bases). The end of the DNA fits TRBJ2-7 better, so the J call may be wrong. Germline lookup yields CDR1 SQVTM and CDR2 ANQGSEA. This CDR3 comprises 14 residues. Written as DNA, the CDR3 is TGCAGCGTTGGGCCGGGGGGCTCCTACAATGAGCAGTACTTC. As protein: CSVGPGGSYNEQYF.

This clonotype came up many times. The V and J genes are TRBV7-8 and TRBJ2-1; D gene uncertain. The germline CDR1 and CDR2 sequences are SGHVS and FQNEAQ. The CDR3 totals 11 residues. V gave up 5 bases and J gave up 5 bases, with 4 bases separating them. The CDR3 loop reads CASSDNNEQFF. The CDR3 region has the DNA TGTGCCAGCAGCGATAACAATGAGCAGTTCTTC.

V usage is TRBV7-8 and J usage is TRBJ2-5, with a possible D match to TRBD2 (5 bases). Per the germline V gene, CDR1 is SGHVS and CDR2 is FQNEAQ. V lost 5 bases, J lost 11 bases, and 12 bases lay in between. The CDR3 has 11 residues. In DNA form, the CDR3 reads TGTGCCAGCAGCCTGAGCGGCAAGCAGTACTTC. Translated, it gives CASSLSGKQYF.

This clonotype was detected only once. V gene TRBV6-4 combines with J gene TRBJ1-2; a weak D match, TRBD1 (5 bases). In germline, CDR1 is MRHNA, CDR2 SNTAGT. V shed 0 bases and J shed 4 bases, with 15 bases lying between them. The CDR3 has 16 residues. CDR3 in amino acids: CASSDSNSGYPYGYTF. CDR3 nucleotides: TGTGCCAGCAGTGACTCAAATTCAGGGTATCCCTATGGCTACACCTTC.

This clonotype was detected only a few times. This sequence joins TRBV15 and TRBJ2-5; D could derive from TRBD1 or TRBD2 (5 bases each). The CDR3 extends over 15 amino acids. Trimming took off 0 bases at V and 4 bases at J, with 12 bases between the two ends. CDR1 is LNHNV, CDR2 YYDKDF, per germline (reference sequence). CDR3 protein: CATSRDVGGLETQYF. CDR3 coding DNA: TGTGCCACCAGCAGAGATGTTGGGGGTTTAGAGACCCAGTACTTC.

In its sample, this clonotype was seen a few times. This sequence joins TRBV4-3 and TRBJ1-2; D is unclear. Trimming removed 2 bases at V and 3 bases at J, with 4 bases between. Germline V gene sequence: CDR1 LGHNA, CDR2 YSLEER. CDR3 length equals 12 residues. The CDR3 DNA reads TGCGCCAGCAGCCAACTAGACTATGGCTACACCTTC. Translating it yields CASSQLDYGYTF.

The chain is built from TRBV7-2 and TRBJ2-7; the D gene is possibly TRBD2 (7 bases). The length of the CDR3 is 16 residues. Trimming pared 5 bases from V and 10 bases from J, leaving 27 bases between. From germline, CDR1 is SGHTA and CDR2 FQGNSA. This CDR3 is CASSPPTGGARRVQYF. The DNA of the CDR3 is TGTGCCAGCAGCCCGCCAACGGGGGGCGCACGGAGGGTCCAGTACTTC. The full variable domain, completed using reference TRBV7-2 and TRBJ2-7, is GAGVSQSPSNKVTEKGKDVELRCDPISGHTALYWYRQSLGQGLEFLIYFQGNSAPDKSGLPSDRFSAERTGGSVSTLTIQRTQQEDSAVYLCASSPPTGGARRVQYFGPGTRLTVT.

About this clonotype itself: This may come from a read error, since a much larger clone is one base off. The chain employs TRBV12-3 or TRBV12-4 and TRBJ1-1, with D tentatively TRBD1 (5 bases). The CDR3 is 13 amino acids. V shed 5 bases and J shed 4 bases, with 11 bases lying between them. The CDR3: CASSRRGSTEAFF. CDR3 nucleotide sequence: TGTGCCAGCAGTCGACGGGGGTCCACTGAAGCTTTCTTT.

The table lists this clonotype with many counts. The chain combines TRBV6-4 with TRBJ2-3; weak D call: TRBD1 (5 bases). This CDR3 is 14 amino acids long. V was trimmed by 0 bases and J by 4 bases, leaving 8 bases between them. The germline V gene has CDR1 MRHNA and CDR2 SNTAGT. The CDR3 loop reads CASSDSQGADTQYF. DNA of the CDR3: TGTGCCAGCAGTGACTCGCAGGGCGCAGATACGCAGTATTTT.

The chain is built from TRBV6-5 and TRBJ2-1; D is undetermined. Germline V gene sequence: CDR1 MNHEY, CDR2 SVGAGI. The CDR3 length is 14 residues. Trimming removed 1 base from V and 0 bases from J, with 4 bases in between. The CDR3: CASSYFGSYNEQFF. CDR3 sequence (DNA): TGTGCCAGCAGTTACTTTGGCTCCTACAATGAGCAGTTCTTC.